This entry features one T cell receptor (beta chain) sequence. The antigen is undetermined. The sample originates from a study of PD-1 blockade in classical Hodgkin lymphoma. Overall study findings and caveats: Newly diagnosed patients were reported to start with lower TCR diversity than healthy donors.

Germline lookup yields CDR1 MDHEN and CDR2 SYDVKM. The CDR3 spans 14 residues. J gave up 1 base and V 5 bases, and 3 bases lay outside the gene matches. This sample's time point: newly diagnosed, previously untreated cHL patient sample. Researchers report purifying CD4+ T cells from thawed PBMCs by magnetic negative selection. Only in-frame clones appear in the TCRdb table, and some are missing; sequencing was by immunoSEQ multiplex PCR. Seen here are nearly 25,000 clones, about 90% observed once, and the top ten hold 0.5% to 0.55%. The sample taken for sequencing was CD4+ T cells from blood. The rearrangement links TRBV28 to TRBJ2-7; the match to TRBD2 covers 9 bases. This TCR came from a human donor with classical Hodgkin lymphoma. CDR3 DNA: TGTGCCAGCAGTCCTAGCGGGGTATCCTACGAGCAGTACTTC. The encoded protein is CASSPSGVSYEQYF.